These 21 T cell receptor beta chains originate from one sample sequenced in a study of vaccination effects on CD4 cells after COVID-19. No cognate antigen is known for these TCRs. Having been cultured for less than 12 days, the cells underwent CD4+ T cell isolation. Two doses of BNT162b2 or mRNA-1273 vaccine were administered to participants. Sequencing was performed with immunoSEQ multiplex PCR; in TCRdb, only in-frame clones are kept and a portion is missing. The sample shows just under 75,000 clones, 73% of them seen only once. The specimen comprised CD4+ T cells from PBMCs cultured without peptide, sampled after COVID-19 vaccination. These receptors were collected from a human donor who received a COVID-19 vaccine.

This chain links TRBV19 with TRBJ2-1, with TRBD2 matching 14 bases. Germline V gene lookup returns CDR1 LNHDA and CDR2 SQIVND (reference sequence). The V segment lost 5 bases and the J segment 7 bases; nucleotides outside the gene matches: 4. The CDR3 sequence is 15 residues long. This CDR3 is CASSEWTSGGNEQFF. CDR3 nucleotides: TGTGCCAGTAGTGAGTGGACTAGCGGGGGGAATGAGCAGTTCTTC.

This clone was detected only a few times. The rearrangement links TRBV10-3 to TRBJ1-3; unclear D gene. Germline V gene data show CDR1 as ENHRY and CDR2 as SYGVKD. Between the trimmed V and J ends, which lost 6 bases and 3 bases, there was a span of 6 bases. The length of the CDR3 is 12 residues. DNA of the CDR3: TGTGCCATCAGCGAGAGTGGAAACACCATATATTTT. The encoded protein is CAISESGNTIYF.

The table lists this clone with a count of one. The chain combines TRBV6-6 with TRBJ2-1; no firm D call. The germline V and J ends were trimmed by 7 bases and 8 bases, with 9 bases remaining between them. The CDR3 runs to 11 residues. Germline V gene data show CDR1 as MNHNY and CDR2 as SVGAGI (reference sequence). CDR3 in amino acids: CASKRAHEQFF. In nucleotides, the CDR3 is TGTGCCAGCAAAAGGGCCCATGAGCAGTTCTTC.

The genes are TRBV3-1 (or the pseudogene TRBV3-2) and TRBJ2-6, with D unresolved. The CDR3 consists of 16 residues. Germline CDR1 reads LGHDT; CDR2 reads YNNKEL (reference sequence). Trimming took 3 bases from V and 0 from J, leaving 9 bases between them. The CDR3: CASSQRPGSGANVLTF. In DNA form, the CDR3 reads TGTGCCAGCAGCCAGCGACCGGGCTCTGGGGCCAACGTCCTGACTTTC.

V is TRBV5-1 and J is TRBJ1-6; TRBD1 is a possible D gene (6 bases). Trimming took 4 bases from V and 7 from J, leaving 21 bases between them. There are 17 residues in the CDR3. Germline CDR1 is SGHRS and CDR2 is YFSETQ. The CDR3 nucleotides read TGCGCCAGCAGCCCTGATGGTTCCGGGGGGGGCAATTCACCCCTCCACTTT. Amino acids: CASSPDGSGGGNSPLHF.

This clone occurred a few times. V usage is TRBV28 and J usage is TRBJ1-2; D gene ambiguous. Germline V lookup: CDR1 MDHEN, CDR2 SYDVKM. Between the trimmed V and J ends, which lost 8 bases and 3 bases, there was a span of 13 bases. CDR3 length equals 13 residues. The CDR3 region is CASQIGWDYGYTF. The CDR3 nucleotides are TGTGCCAGCCAGATAGGGTGGGACTATGGCTACACCTTC.

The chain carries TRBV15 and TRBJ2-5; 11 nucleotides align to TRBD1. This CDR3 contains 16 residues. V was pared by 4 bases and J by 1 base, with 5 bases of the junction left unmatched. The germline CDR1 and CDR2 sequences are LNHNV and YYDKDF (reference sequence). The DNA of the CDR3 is TGTGCCACCAGCACCGGGACAGGGGGTTTCCAAGAGACCCAGTACTTC. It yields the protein CATSTGTGGFQETQYF.

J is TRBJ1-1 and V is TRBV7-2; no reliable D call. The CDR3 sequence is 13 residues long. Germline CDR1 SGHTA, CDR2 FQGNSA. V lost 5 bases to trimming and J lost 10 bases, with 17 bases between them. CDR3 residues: CASSRPPRVRAFF. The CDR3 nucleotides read TGTGCCAGCAGCCGTCCCCCTCGGGTGAGAGCTTTCTTT. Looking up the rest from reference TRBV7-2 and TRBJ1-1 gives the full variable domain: GAGVSQSPSNKVTEKGKDVELRCDPISGHTALYWYRQSLGQGLEFLIYFQGNSAPDKSGLPSDRFSAERTGGSVSTLTIQRTQQEDSAVYLCASSRPPRVRAFFGQGTRLTVV.

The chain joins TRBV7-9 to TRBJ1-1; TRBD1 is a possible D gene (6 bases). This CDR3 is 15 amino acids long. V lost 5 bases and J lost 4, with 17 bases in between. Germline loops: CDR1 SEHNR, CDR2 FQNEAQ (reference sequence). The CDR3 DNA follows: TGTGCCAGCAGCACGGAAACAGGGATCAGCACTGAAGCTTTCTTT. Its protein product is CASSTETGISTEAFF.

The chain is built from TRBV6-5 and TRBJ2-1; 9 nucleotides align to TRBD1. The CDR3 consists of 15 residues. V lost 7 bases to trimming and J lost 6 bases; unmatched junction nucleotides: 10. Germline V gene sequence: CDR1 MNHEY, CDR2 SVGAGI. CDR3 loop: CASTEGWGQGNEQFF. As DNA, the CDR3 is TGTGCCAGCACCGAAGGGTGGGGACAGGGCAATGAGCAGTTCTTC.

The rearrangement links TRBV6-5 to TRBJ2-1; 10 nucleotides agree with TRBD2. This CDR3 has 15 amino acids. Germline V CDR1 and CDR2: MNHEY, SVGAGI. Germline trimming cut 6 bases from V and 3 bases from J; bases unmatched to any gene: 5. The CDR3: CASSRGLADYNEQFF. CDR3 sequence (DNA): TGTGCCAGCAGCCGTGGACTAGCGGACTACAATGAGCAGTTCTTC.

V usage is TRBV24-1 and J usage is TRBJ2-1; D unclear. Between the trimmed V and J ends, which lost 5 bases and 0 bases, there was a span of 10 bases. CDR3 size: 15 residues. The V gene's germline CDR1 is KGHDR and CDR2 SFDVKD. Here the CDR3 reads CATSASLSSYNEQFF. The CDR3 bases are TGTGCCACCAGTGCGTCTCTGAGCTCCTACAATGAGCAGTTCTTC.

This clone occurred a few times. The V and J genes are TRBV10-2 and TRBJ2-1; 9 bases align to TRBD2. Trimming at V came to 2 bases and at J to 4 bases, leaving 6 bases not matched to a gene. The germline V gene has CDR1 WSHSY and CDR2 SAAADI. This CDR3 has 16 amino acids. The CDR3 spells CASSEHAGGPYNEQFF. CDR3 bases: TGCGCCAGCAGTGAGCACGCGGGGGGGCCATACAATGAGCAGTTCTTC.

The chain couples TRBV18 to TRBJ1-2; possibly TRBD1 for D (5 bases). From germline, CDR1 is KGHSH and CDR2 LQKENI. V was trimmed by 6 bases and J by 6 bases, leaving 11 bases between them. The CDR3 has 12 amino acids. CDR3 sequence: CASSGGGDGYTF. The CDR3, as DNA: TGTGCCAGCTCGGGGGGAGGCGATGGCTACACCTTC.

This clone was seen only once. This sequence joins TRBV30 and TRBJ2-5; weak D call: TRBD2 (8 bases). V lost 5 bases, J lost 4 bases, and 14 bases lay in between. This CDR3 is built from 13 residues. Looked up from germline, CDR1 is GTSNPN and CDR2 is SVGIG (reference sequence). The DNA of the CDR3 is TGTGCCTGGGAACAGGGGACTAGAGAGACCCAGTACTTC. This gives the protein CAWEQGTRETQYF.

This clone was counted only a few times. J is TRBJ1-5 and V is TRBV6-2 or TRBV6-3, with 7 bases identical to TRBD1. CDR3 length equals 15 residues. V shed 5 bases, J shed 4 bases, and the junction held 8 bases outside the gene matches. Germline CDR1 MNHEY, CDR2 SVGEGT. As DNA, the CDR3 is TGTGCCAGCAGTGCCGGGGACAGCCGGAATCAGCCCCAGCATTTT. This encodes CASSAGDSRNQPQHF.

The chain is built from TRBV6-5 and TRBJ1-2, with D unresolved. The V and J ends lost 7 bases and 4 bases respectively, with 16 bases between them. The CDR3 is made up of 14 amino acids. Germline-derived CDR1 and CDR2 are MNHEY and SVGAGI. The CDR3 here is CASTPSASRYGYTF. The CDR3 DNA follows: TGTGCCAGCACCCCGTCCGCCAGCCGCTATGGCTACACCTTC.

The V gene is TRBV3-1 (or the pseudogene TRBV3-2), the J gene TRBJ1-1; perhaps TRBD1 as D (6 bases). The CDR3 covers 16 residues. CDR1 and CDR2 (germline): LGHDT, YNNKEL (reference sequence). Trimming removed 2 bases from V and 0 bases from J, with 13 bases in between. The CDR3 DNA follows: TGTGCCAGCAGCCAACGTAACAGGGTTGTGAACACTGAAGCTTTCTTT. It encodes CASSQRNRVVNTEAFF.

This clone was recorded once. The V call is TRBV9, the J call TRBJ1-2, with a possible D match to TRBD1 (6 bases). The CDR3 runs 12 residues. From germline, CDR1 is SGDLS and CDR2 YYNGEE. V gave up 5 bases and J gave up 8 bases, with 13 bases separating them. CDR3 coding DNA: TGTGCCAGCAGTCAGGGGAGGGAAGGCTACACCTTC. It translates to CASSQGREGYTF.

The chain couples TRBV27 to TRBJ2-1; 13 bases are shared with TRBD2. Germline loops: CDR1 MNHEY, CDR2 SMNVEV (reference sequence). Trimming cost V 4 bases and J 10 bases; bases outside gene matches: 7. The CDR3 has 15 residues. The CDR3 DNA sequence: TGTGCCAGCAGTTACAGACTAGCGGGGGGTAACGAGCAGTTCTTC. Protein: CASSYRLAGGNEQFF.

The CDR3 region has the DNA TGTGCCAGTATAAAGAGAGCGGGGCCATACAATGAGCAGTTCTTC. Protein sequence: CASIKRAGPYNEQFF. The chain couples TRBV19 to TRBJ2-1; 7 bases match TRBD2. CDR3 length: 15 residues. The V segment lost 7 bases and the J segment 4 bases; nucleotides outside the gene matches: 10. Germline V gives CDR1 LNHDA, CDR2 SQIVND (reference sequence).